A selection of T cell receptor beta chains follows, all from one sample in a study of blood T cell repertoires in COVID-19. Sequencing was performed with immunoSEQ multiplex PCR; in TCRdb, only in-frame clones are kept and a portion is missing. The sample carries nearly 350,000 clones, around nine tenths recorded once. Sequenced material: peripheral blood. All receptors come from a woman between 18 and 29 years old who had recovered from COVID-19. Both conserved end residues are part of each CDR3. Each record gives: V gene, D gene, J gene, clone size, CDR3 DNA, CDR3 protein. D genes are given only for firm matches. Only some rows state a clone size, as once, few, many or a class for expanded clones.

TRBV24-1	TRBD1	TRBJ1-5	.	TGTGCCACCACCCGAATGGGGGACAGGGCTGGGCAGCCCCAGCATTTT	CATTRMGDRAGQPQHF
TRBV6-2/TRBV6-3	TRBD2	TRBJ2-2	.	TGTGCCAGCAGTCGTAGCGGGAGAAACACCGGGGAGCTGTTTTTT	CASSRSGRNTGELFF
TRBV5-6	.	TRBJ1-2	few	TGTGCCAGCAGCGCCCTGGGCAAAGGGGCCTACACCTTC	CASSALGKGAYTF
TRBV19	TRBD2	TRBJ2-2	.	TGTGCCAGTAGCCGACTAGCGGTGAACACCGGGGAGCTGTTTTTT	CASSRLAVNTGELFF
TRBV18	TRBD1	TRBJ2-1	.	TGTGCCAGCTCACCCGGACAGGGTTCCTACAATGAGCAGTTCTTC	CASSPGQGSYNEQFF
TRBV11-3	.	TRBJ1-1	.	TGTGCCAGCAGCCCCTACGAGAAGTCGGGCACTGAAGCTTTCTTT	CASSPYEKSGTEAFF
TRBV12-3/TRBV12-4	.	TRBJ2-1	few	TGTGCCAGCAGTTTACTAGCGAACAATGAGCAGTTCTTC	CASSLLANNEQFF
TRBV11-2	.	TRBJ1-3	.	TGTGCCAGCAGCCCCGACGGACGGGGGTTTGGAAACACCATATATTTT	CASSPDGRGFGNTIYF
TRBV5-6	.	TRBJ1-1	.	TGTGCCAGCAGCTTGGTTAGGGGTGCTGAAGCTTTCTTT	CASSLVRGAEAFF
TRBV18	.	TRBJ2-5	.	TGTGCCAGCTCACCATCACCAGGGGCGGAGACCCAGTACTTC	CASSPSPGAETQYF
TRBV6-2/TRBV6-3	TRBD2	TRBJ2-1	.	TGTGCCAGCAGCCGAACGACTAGCGGGTTTTACAATGAGCAGTTCTTC	CASSRTTSGFYNEQFF
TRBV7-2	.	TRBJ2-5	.	TGTGCCAGCAGCTTAGTCGTTGGCCTTCCGGAGACCCAGTACTTC	CASSLVVGLPETQYF
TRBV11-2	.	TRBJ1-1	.	TGTGCCAGCAGCTTGAGGCAGAACACTGAAGCTTTCTTT	CASSLRQNTEAFF
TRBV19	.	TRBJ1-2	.	TGTGCCAGTAGTATGCCGGGCTATGGCTACACCTTC	CASSMPGYGYTF
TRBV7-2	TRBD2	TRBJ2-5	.	TGTGCCAGCAGCTTAGGACTAGCGGGATACCAAGAGACCCAGTACTTC	CASSLGLAGYQETQYF
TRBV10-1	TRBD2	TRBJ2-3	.	TGCGCCAGTAGCGGGGAATACACAGATACGCAGTATTTT	CASSGEYTDTQYF
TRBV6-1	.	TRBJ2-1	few	TGTGCCAGCAGTGGGCCTTGGTTGGACGTGGGAGACAATGAGCAGTTCTTC	CASSGPWLDVGDNEQFF
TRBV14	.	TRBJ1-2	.	TGTGCCAGCAGCCAAGCGGCAGGGTCTTATTATGGCTACACCTTC	CASSQAAGSYYGYTF
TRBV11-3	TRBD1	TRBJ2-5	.	TGTGCCAGCAGCTCCCGGGACAGAGGGGAGACCCAGTACTTC	CASSSRDRGETQYF
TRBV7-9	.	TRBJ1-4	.	TGTGCCAGCAGCATCGGAGGGGTGACTAATGAAAAACTGTTTTTT	CASSIGGVTNEKLFF
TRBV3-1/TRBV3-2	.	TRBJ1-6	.	TGTGCCAGCAGCCAAGATATGGAGGGTGCCCTCCACTTT	CASSQDMEGALHF
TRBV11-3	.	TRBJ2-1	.	TGTGCCAGCAGCTTAAGACAGTCCTTACCCTTCAATGAGCAGTTCTTC	CASSLRQSLPFNEQFF
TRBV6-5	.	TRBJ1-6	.	TGTGCCAGCAGTTTGTCCACGACGGGAGGAAATTCACCCCTCCACTTT	CASSLSTTGGNSPLHF
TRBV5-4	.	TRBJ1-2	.	TGTGCCAGCAGCCCCGGGCGGGGGGCGTCTGGCTACACCTTC	CASSPGRGASGYTF
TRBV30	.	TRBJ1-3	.	TGTGCCTGGAATCCCAGGAACTCTGGAAACACCATATATTTT	CAWNPRNSGNTIYF
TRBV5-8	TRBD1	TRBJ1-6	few	TGTGCCAGCAGCAGGGGACAGATGTCGGGATCACCCCTCCACTTT	CASSRGQMSGSPLHF
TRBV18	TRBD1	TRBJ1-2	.	TGTGCCAGCTCATACGGGACAGCAAAGTTAGCTAACTATGGCTACACCTTC	CASSYGTAKLANYGYTF
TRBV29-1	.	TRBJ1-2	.	TGCAGCGTTGAGGGGGGAGACTATGGCTACACCTTC	CSVEGGDYGYTF
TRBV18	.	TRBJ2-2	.	TGTGCCAGCTCACCCTCCTCTCCCTATACCGGGGAGCTGTTTTTT	CASSPSSPYTGELFF
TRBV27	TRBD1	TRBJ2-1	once	TGTGCCAGCAGTGGAGAATACCGGGACAGGGGATACAATGAGCAGTTCTTC	CASSGEYRDRGYNEQFF
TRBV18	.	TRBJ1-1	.	TGTGCCAGCTCACCCCCCTCCGTGAGGCGGGTAAGCACTGAAGCTTTCTTT	CASSPPSVRRVSTEAFF
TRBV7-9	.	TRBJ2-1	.	TGTGCCGCCGCTAGGAGTGGGTACAATGAGCAGTTCTTC	CAAARSGYNEQFF
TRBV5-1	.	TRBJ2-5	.	TGCGCCAGCAGCTTTCGGACAGATAATCCAGAGACCCAGTACTTC	CASSFRTDNPETQYF
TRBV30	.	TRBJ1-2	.	TGTGCCTGGAGTGTACCGCAGGGCCGTCGGACACACCCAAACTATGGCTACACCTTC	CAWSVPQGRRTHPNYGYTF
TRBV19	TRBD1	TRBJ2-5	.	TGTGCCAGTAGCACGGGGACAGGACCGCTTGGGACCCAGTACTTC	CASSTGTGPLGTQYF
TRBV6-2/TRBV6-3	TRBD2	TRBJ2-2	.	TGTGCCAGCAGTTTCCAAGCGGGAGGGCCCACCGGGGAGCTGTTTTTT	CASSFQAGGPTGELFF
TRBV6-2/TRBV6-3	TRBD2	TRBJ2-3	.	TGTGCCAGCAGTTACCTCCTAGGCGGGAGAAGAGGAGATACGCAGTATTTT	CASSYLLGGRRGDTQYF
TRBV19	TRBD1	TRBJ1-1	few	TGTGCCAGTAGTCCCCCAGGACAGGGTGAAGCTTTCTTT	CASSPPGQGEAFF
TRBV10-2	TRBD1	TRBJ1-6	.	TGCGCCAGCAGTAGGCAGGGGGATAATTCACCCCTCCACTTT	CASSRQGDNSPLHF
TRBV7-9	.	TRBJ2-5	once	TGTGCCAGCAGCTTAGACGGCGGAGCTATACAAGAGACCCAGTACTTC	CASSLDGGAIQETQYF
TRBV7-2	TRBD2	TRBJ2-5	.	TGTGCCAGCAGCTTGGGGACTAGCGGGAGAATTGGAGAGGAGACCCAGTACTTC	CASSLGTSGRIGEETQYF
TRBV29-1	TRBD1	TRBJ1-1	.	TGCAGCGCGGGGACATCCCAGGGGGCTGAAGCTTTCTTT	CSAGTSQGAEAFF
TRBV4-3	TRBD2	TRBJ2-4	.	TGCGCCAGCAGCCAAGAAGGTGTACGCCCTAGCGGGAGGGAAAACATTCAGTACTTC	CASSQEGVRPSGRENIQYF
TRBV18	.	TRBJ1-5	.	TGTGCCAGCTCACCAGACGACAGGCGTGTTTATAGCAATCAGCCCCAGCATTTT	CASSPDDRRVYSNQPQHF
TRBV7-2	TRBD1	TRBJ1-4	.	TGTGCCAGCAGCTCCCTCAGGGGGGTAGGTGAAAAACTGTTTTTT	CASSSLRGVGEKLFF
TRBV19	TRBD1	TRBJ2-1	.	TGTGCCAGTAGTAGGTGGGGACAGGGGGCACGTAATGAGCAGTTCTTC	CASSRWGQGARNEQFF